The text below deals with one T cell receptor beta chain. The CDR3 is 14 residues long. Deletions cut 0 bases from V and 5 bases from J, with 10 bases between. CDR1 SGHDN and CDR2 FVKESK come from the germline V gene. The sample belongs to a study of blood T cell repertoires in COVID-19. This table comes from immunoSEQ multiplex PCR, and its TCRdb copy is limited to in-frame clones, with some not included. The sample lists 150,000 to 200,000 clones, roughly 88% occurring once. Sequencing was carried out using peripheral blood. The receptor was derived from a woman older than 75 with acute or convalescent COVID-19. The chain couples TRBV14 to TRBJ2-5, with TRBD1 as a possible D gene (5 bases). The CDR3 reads CASSQDRVGETQYF. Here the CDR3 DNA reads TGTGCCAGCAGCCAAGACAGGGTTGGGGAGACCCAGTACTTC.